This TCR beta chain comes out of a study of early T cells in non-severe SARS-CoV-2 infection. About the research overall: The input, bulk RNA from unsorted whole blood, was sequenced, and chains were unpaired.

TCRdb used MiXCR to reprocess the 5' RACE reads, holding one entry per CDR3 protein. Of some 66,000 distinct CDR3 sequences in the sample, around 8.7% were seen once. There are many counts of this clonotype. The V gene's germline CDR1 is LGHNA and CDR2 YNFKEQ. This CDR3 has 16 residues. Trimming pared 3 bases from V and 6 bases from J, leaving 20 bases between. This sequence originates from an adult who was a healthcare worker with PCR-confirmed SARS-CoV-2 infection or an uninfected control (not recorded which). The genes are TRBV4-2 and TRBJ1-2; possible D gene TRBD1, 5 bases. Sequencing was carried out using whole blood. This CDR3 reads CASSHPSTGALNGYTF. The CDR3 DNA follows: TGTGCCAGCAGCCACCCCTCGACCGGGGCGCTGAATGGCTACACCTTC.